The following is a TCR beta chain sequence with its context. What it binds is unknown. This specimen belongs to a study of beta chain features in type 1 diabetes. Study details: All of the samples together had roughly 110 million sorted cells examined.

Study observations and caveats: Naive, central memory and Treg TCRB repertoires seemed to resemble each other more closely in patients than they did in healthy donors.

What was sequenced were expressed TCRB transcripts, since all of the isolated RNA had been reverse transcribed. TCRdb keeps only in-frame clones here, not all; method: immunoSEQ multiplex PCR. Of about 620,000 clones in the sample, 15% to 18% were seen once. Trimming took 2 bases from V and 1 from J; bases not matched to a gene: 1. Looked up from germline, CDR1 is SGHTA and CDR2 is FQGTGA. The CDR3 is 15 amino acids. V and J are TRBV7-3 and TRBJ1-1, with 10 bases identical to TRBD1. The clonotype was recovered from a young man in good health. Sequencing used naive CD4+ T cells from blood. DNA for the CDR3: TGTGCCAGCAGCTTAGGGACAGGGGCGAACACTGAAGCTTTCTTT. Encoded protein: CASSLGTGANTEAFF.